One and the same sample provided the 28 T cell receptor beta chains below, sequenced in a study of blood T cell repertoires in COVID-19. Profiling relied on immunoSEQ multiplex PCR, and the TCRdb table lists in-frame clones only, not all of them. The table records about 210,000 clones, around four fifths of them present only once. Material for sequencing was peripheral blood. These receptors came from a man aged 55 to 69 with COVID-19, enrolled during active disease.

The chain links TRBV9 to TRBJ2-1; a weak D match, TRBD1 (5 bases). Germline V gene data show CDR1 as SGDLS and CDR2 as YYNGEE. The CDR3 covers 12 residues. Between the trimmed V and J ends, which lost 4 bases and 7 bases, there was a span of 9 bases. The CDR3, as DNA: TGTGCCAGCAGCACAAGACAGAATGAGCAGTTCTTC. Protein sequence: CASSTRQNEQFF. Complete variable domain (other parts from reference TRBV9 and TRBJ2-1): DSGVTQTPKHLITATGQRVTLRCSPRSGDLSVYWYQQSLDQGLQFLIQYYNGEERAKGNILERFSAQQFPDLHSELNLSSLELGDSALYFCASSTRQNEQFFGPGTRLTVL.

The genes are TRBV12-3 or TRBV12-4 and TRBJ2-7; a possible D gene is TRBD1 (6 bases). The V end was cut by 5 bases, the J end by 3 bases, with 11 bases between. This CDR3 comprises 13 residues. For the CDR3, the DNA is TGTGCCAGCAGTCCGGGACATAACTACGAGCAGTACTTC. Translation: CASSPGHNYEQYF.

V gene TRBV19 combines with J gene TRBJ1-1, with TRBD1 identical over 7 bases. With 4 bases clipped from V and 7 bases from J, the junction kept 12 bases outside the gene matches. The CDR3 covers 15 residues. Germline assignment: CDR1 LNHDA and CDR2 SQIVND (reference sequence). CDR3 sequence reads: CASSNLQGTRVEAFF. The CDR3 DNA sequence: TGTGCCAGTAGTAACCTACAGGGGACTAGGGTTGAAGCTTTCTTT.

This rearrangement joins TRBV19 to TRBJ2-5, with TRBD2 matching 8 bases. Per germline, CDR1 LNHDA and CDR2 SQIVND (reference sequence). CDR3 size: 13 residues. The J segment lost 3 bases and the V segment lost 11 bases, leaving 8 bases of the junction unmatched. DNA for the CDR3: TGTGCCGGCCGGGGAGCGGGAGAAGAGACCCAGTACTTC. Amino acid sequence: CAGRGAGEETQYF.

This sequence joins TRBV5-1 and TRBJ1-1; TRBD1 aligns across 8 bases. The length of the CDR3 is 14 residues. Trimming at V came to 4 bases and at J to 1 base, leaving 3 bases not matched to a gene. Germline V gene data show CDR1 as SGHRS and CDR2 as YFSETQ. The CDR3 DNA is TGCGCCAGCAGCAGGACAGGGACGAACACTGAAGCTTTCTTT. It codes for CASSRTGTNTEAFF.

This clone was detected only once. The J gene is TRBJ1-1, the V gene TRBV6-5, with D unclear. The germline CDR1 and CDR2 sequences are MNHEY and SVGAGI. The CDR3 totals 14 residues. V lost 2 bases and J 1 base, leaving 8 bases between the germline ends. CDR3 bases: TGTGCCAGCAGTTACGATTCGGGGAACACTGAAGCTTTCTTT. Translating it yields CASSYDSGNTEAFF.

This sequence joins TRBV18 and TRBJ2-5; 7 bases agree with TRBD2. Trimming removed 3 bases from V and 5 bases from J; junction bases left unmatched: 6. The CDR3 spans 14 residues. Germline V CDR1 and CDR2: KGHSH, LQKENI. The CDR3 region has the DNA TGTGCCAGCTCACCCCCAAACGGGAGGGAGACCCAGTACTTC. This sequence encodes CASSPPNGRETQYF. Complete variable domain (other parts from reference TRBV18 and TRBJ2-5): NAGVMQNPRHLVRRRGQEARLRCSPMKGHSHVYWYRQLPEEGLKFMVYLQKENIIDESGMPKERFSAEFPKEGPSILRIQQVVRGDSAAYFCASSPPNGRETQYFGPGTRLLVL.

The chain is built from TRBV27 and TRBJ1-2; 7 positions match TRBD1. The ends lost 3 bases at V and 0 bases at J; junction bases unmatched: 13. CDR1 MNHEY and CDR2 SMNVEV come from the germline V gene (reference sequence). The CDR3 loop spans 18 amino acids. CDR3 nucleotide sequence: TGTGCCAGCAGTTTTCGAAGCCCGGGACAGATCTCTAACTATGGCTACACCTTC. Encoded protein: CASSFRSPGQISNYGYTF.

The chain employs TRBV30 and TRBJ2-1; 14 bases are shared with TRBD2. This CDR3 region has 15 residues. With 3 bases clipped from V and 8 bases from J, the junction kept 6 bases outside the gene matches. In germline, CDR1 is GTSNPN, CDR2 SVGIG (reference sequence). CDR3 loop: CAWSLGLAGADEQFF. In DNA form, the CDR3 reads TGTGCCTGGAGCCTGGGACTAGCGGGAGCGGATGAGCAGTTCTTC.

V is TRBV9 and J is TRBJ2-7; D might be TRBD1 (6 bases). Trimming shortened V by 0 bases and J by 0 bases, and 10 bases separated the two germline ends. CDR3 length: 15 amino acids. The germline V gene has CDR1 SGDLS and CDR2 YYNGEE. The CDR3, as DNA: TGTGCCAGCAGCGTAGCAGGGGACAACTCCTACGAGCAGTACTTC. Translation gives CASSVAGDNSYEQYF.

The J gene is TRBJ2-3, the V gene TRBV5-1, with D perhaps TRBD2 (5 bases). The CDR3 runs to 18 residues. Germline V gene sequence: CDR1 SGHRS, CDR2 YFSETQ. V shed 1 base and J shed 0 bases, with 18 bases lying between them. The CDR3 bases are TGCGCCAGCAGCTTGACCACTCCGTTAGCGACTAGCACAGATACGCAGTATTTT. The encoded protein is CASSLTTPLATSTDTQYF. The entire variable domain, with the rest obtained from reference TRBV5-1 and TRBJ2-3, is as follows: KAGVTQTPRYLIKTRGQQVTLSCSPISGHRSVSWYQQTPGQGLQFLFEYFSETQRNKGNFPGRFSGRQFSNSRSEMNVSTLELGDSALYLCASSLTTPLATSTDTQYFGPGTRLTVL.

The chain couples TRBV7-8 to TRBJ2-1; D may be TRBD2 (6 bases). CDR1 and CDR2 from the germline V gene are SGHVS and FQNEAQ. The V and J ends lost 5 bases and 4 bases respectively, with 18 bases between them. There are 16 residues in the CDR3. CDR3: CASSALVAADYNEQFF. The CDR3 nucleotides read TGTGCCAGCAGCGCGCTTGTAGCGGCCGATTACAATGAGCAGTTCTTC.

The genes are TRBV25-1 and TRBJ1-2; possibly TRBD1 for D (5 bases). The CDR3 has 13 amino acids. Germline V gives CDR1 MGHDK, CDR2 SYGVNS. The ends were cut back, 3 bases at V and 2 bases at J, with 7 bases in the middle. CDR3 DNA sequence: TGTGCCAGCAGTGAGGGGCCGAACTATGGCTACACCTTC. Translated, it gives CASSEGPNYGYTF.

The V and J genes are TRBV19 and TRBJ2-4; TRBD1 might be the D (6 bases). The CDR3 contains 18 residues. The germline V and J ends were trimmed by 1 base and 0 bases, with 16 bases remaining between them. The germline V gene has CDR1 LNHDA and CDR2 SQIVND (reference sequence). The CDR3 sequence is CASSIGGSGAQAKNIQYF. DNA of the CDR3: TGTGCCAGTAGTATAGGGGGTTCAGGGGCACAAGCCAAAAACATTCAGTACTTC.

This clone was found once. The rearrangement links TRBV7-2 to TRBJ2-7, with 9 positions matching TRBD1. The CDR3 is made up of 14 amino acids. Germline CDR1 and CDR2: SGHTA and FQGNSA. After removal of 6 bases from V and 5 bases from J, the junction contained 8 bases not matched to a gene. The CDR3 loop reads CASSLGQGTHEQYF. The CDR3 nucleotides read TGTGCCAGCAGTTTGGGACAGGGTACCCACGAGCAGTACTTC.

The chain has TRBV7-3 and TRBJ2-3; possible D gene TRBD2, 6 bases. The V gene's germline CDR1 is SGHTA and CDR2 FQGTGA. The CDR3 has 16 residues. The V end lost 0 bases, the J end lost 0 bases, and 10 bases lay between the germline ends. The CDR3 DNA is TGTGCCAGCAGCTTAACGGCTAGCGTTAGCACAGATACGCAGTATTTT. It encodes CASSLTASVSTDTQYF.

The V gene is TRBV4-2, the J gene TRBJ1-5; maybe TRBD1 (5 bases). The length of the CDR3 is 15 residues. The germline V and J ends were trimmed by 4 bases and 0 bases, with 10 bases remaining between them. CDR1 is LGHNA, CDR2 YNFKEQ, per germline. DNA for the CDR3: TGTGCCAGCAGCCGGGACTGGCGTAGCAATCAGCCCCAGCATTTT. Encoded protein: CASSRDWRSNQPQHF.

This chain uses TRBV19 with TRBJ1-6; D is ambiguous. V was clipped by 3 bases and J by 6 bases, with 12 bases between them. The CDR3 loop spans 15 amino acids. Germline V gives CDR1 LNHDA, CDR2 SQIVND (reference sequence). Here the CDR3 reads CASSMEQFFNSPLHF. In nucleotides, the CDR3 is TGTGCCAGTAGTATGGAACAGTTTTTTAATTCACCCCTCCACTTT. The full variable domain, rest sourced from reference TRBV19 and TRBJ1-6, is DGGITQSPKYLFRKEGQNVTLSCEQNLNHDAMYWYRQDPGQGLRLIYYSQIVNDFQKGDIAEGYSVSREKKESFPLTVTSAQKNPTAFYLCASSMEQFFNSPLHFGNGTRLTVT.

This clone was counted a few times. V gene TRBV7-8 combines with J gene TRBJ1-2, with unresolved D. Trimming pared 5 bases from V and 8 bases from J, leaving 18 bases between. The V gene's germline CDR1 is SGHVS and CDR2 FQNEAQ. The CDR3 spans 14 residues. CDR3 DNA sequence: TGTGCCAGCAGCCGCATTCAAAGTCGTGAGGGCTACACCTTC. Encoded protein: CASSRIQSREGYTF.

This chain links TRBV19 with TRBJ2-3, with 8 bases fitting TRBD1. The length of the CDR3 is 14 residues. The junction had 5 bases not matched to a gene; V was cut back by 3 bases and J by 6 bases. Germline V gene data show CDR1 as LNHDA and CDR2 as SQIVND (reference sequence). The CDR3 spells CASSIQGASDTQYF. The CDR3 DNA reads TGTGCCAGTAGTATCCAGGGGGCGTCCGATACGCAGTATTTT. The whole variable domain, remainder taken from reference TRBV19 and TRBJ2-3, is DGGITQSPKYLFRKEGQNVTLSCEQNLNHDAMYWYRQDPGQGLRLIYYSQIVNDFQKGDIAEGYSVSREKKESFPLTVTSAQKNPTAFYLCASSIQGASDTQYFGPGTRLTVL.

This clone was found a few times. CDR3 amino acids: CASSVDRVNEQFF. CDR3 nucleotides: TGTGCCAGCAGCGTCGACAGGGTCAATGAGCAGTTCTTC. This sequence joins TRBV11-3 and TRBJ2-1; 7 bases are shared with TRBD1. With 5 bases clipped from V and 6 bases from J, the junction kept 4 bases outside the gene matches. The CDR3 spans 13 residues. CDR1 and CDR2 (germline): SGHNT, YENEEA.

The chain is built from TRBV11-2 and TRBJ1-6; 10 nucleotides match TRBD1. In germline, CDR1 is SGHAT, CDR2 FQNNGV. Unmatched junction bases numbered 3, after V lost 4 bases and J lost 6 bases. The CDR3 extends over 15 amino acids. The CDR3 DNA is TGTGCCAGCAGCTACCGGACAGGGGGTAATTCACCCCTCCACTTT. It specifies CASSYRTGGNSPLHF.

The rearrangement uses TRBV7-8 and TRBJ1-1; no definite D call. Germline lookup yields CDR1 SGHVS and CDR2 FQNEAQ. The CDR3 length is 14 residues. Between the trimmed V and J ends, which lost 5 bases and 1 base, there was a span of 11 bases. The CDR3 region has the DNA TGTGCCAGCAGCCCGAGAAACAGGAACACTGAAGCTTTCTTT. Its protein product is CASSPRNRNTEAFF.

The V gene is TRBV14, the J gene TRBJ2-7; D gene uncertain. Germline V gives CDR1 SGHDN, CDR2 FVKESK. V was shortened by 2 bases and J by 2 bases, with 7 bases between the two germline ends. This CDR3 spans 13 amino acids. The CDR3 coding sequence is TGTGCCAGCAGCCAAAATTCTCCCTACGAGCAGTACTTC. Its protein product is CASSQNSPYEQYF.

The rearrangement links TRBV19 to TRBJ1-2, with 8 bases fitting TRBD1. J lost 4 bases, V lost 7 bases, and 11 bases had no gene match. The CDR3 consists of 15 residues. Germline assignment: CDR1 LNHDA and CDR2 SQIVND (reference sequence). The CDR3 nucleotides are TGTGCCAGTACAGAACAGGGGGGGCCCGCCTATGGCTACACCTTC. It translates to CASTEQGGPAYGYTF.

The gene calls are TRBV18 and TRBJ2-3; D may be TRBD1 (6 bases). Per the germline V gene, CDR1 is KGHSH and CDR2 is LQKENI. The V end was cut by 2 bases, the J end by 6 bases, with 15 bases between. The CDR3 is made up of 15 amino acids. For the CDR3, the DNA is TGTGCCAGCTCACCATTCGGGACAAACAAGGATACGCAGTATTTT. Its protein is CASSPFGTNKDTQYF. Complete variable domain (other parts from reference TRBV18 and TRBJ2-3): NAGVMQNPRHLVRRRGQEARLRCSPMKGHSHVYWYRQLPEEGLKFMVYLQKENIIDESGMPKERFSAEFPKEGPSILRIQQVVRGDSAAYFCASSPFGTNKDTQYFGPGTRLTVL.

This clone was counted a few times. The CDR3 nucleotides read TGCGCCAGCAGCGAATCTGACAGGACCAATCAGCCCCAGCATTTT. Translating it yields CASSESDRTNQPQHF. The chain combines TRBV5-1 with TRBJ1-5; perhaps TRBD1 as D (6 bases). The germline V and J ends were trimmed by 4 bases and 3 bases, with 14 bases remaining between them. This CDR3 has 15 residues. Germline V gene sequence: CDR1 SGHRS, CDR2 YFSETQ.

The chain joins TRBV5-1 to TRBJ2-7; perhaps TRBD2 as D (6 bases). Trimming removed 1 base from V and 2 bases from J, with 13 bases in between. CDR3 length equals 15 residues. Germline V gives CDR1 SGHRS, CDR2 YFSETQ. The CDR3 is CASSLPGPGAYEQYF. Written as DNA, the CDR3 is TGCGCCAGCAGCTTGCCGGGACCGGGGGCCTACGAGCAGTACTTC. The entire variable domain, with the rest obtained from reference TRBV5-1 and TRBJ2-7, is as follows: KAGVTQTPRYLIKTRGQQVTLSCSPISGHRSVSWYQQTPGQGLQFLFEYFSETQRNKGNFPGRFSGRQFSNSRSEMNVSTLELGDSALYLCASSLPGPGAYEQYFGPGTRLTVT.